This is a list of T cell receptor beta chains from one sample in a study of T cell responses to AZD1222 COVID-19 vaccine. Using immunoSEQ multiplex PCR, the repertoire was profiled, and TCRdb retains in-frame clones only, with some absent. The sample comprises some 130,000 clones, around 90% of which are singletons, and 1.5% to 2% rests with the top ten. This sample comprised peripheral blood, obtained on day 0 of AZD1222 vaccination. These receptors were obtained from an adult in good health. Both conserved end residues are part of each CDR3. The D gene is left open where the match is weak. Size values are once, few and many counts, or a class for expanded clones, and some rows have none.

J,V,D,size,DNA,CDR3
TRBJ2-7,TRBV29-1,.,.,TGCAGCGTTGAGGGGACCTACGAGCAGTACTTC,CSVEGTYEQYF
TRBJ2-7,TRBV21-1,.,once,TGTGCCAGCAGCGCCACAGGGACCTACGAGCAGTACTTC,CASSATGTYEQYF
TRBJ1-1,TRBV6-5,.,once,TGTGCCAGCAGACTAGACTCCGCGAACACTGAAGCTTTCTTT,CASRLDSANTEAFF
TRBJ1-1,TRBV5-4,.,.,TGTGCCAGCAGCGACGGGGGTTTGAACACTGAAGCTTTCTTT,CASSDGGLNTEAFF
TRBJ1-5,TRBV4-1,.,.,TGCGCCAGCAGCCAAAGGTGGACGCAGTTGGCCAATCAGCCCCAGCATTTT,CASSQRWTQLANQPQHF
TRBJ2-7,TRBV7-2,TRBD2,.,TGTGCCAGCAGCTATACTCCGGGACTAGCTGGGTACGAGCAGTACTTC,CASSYTPGLAGYEQYF
TRBJ1-2,TRBV6-1,.,.,TGTGCCAGCAGTGACGAAGGGGCCTATGGCTACACCTTC,CASSDEGAYGYTF
TRBJ2-1,TRBV30,TRBD2,.,TGTGCCTGGAGGCGAGCGGGAGTCTACAATGAGCAGTTCTTC,CAWRRAGVYNEQFF
TRBJ1-4,TRBV2,.,once,TGTGCCAGCAGTGAACACGGGGGAGATGAAAAACTGTTTTTT,CASSEHGGDEKLFF
TRBJ1-2,TRBV28,TRBD1,.,TGTGCCAGCGGTTATCCCGGGACAGGGATCGTGCCCTATGGCTACACCTTC,CASGYPGTGIVPYGYTF
TRBJ1-3,TRBV30,.,.,TGTGCCTGGAGTGTACAGATTGCTGGAAACACCATATATTTT,CAWSVQIAGNTIYF
TRBJ2-2,TRBV6-1,.,once,TGTGCCAGCAGTGTTATGCAGGTCAGGAACACCGGGGAGCTGTTTTTT,CASSVMQVRNTGELFF
TRBJ2-4,TRBV27,TRBD2,.,TGTGCCAGCAGTTTGGGGGGGGGAGCCAAAAACATTCAGTACTTC,CASSLGGGAKNIQYF
TRBJ2-3,TRBV7-2,TRBD2,.,TGTGCCAGCAGCAAAGCGGGGACCAAGAGGGGAGATACGCAGTATTTT,CASSKAGTKRGDTQYF
TRBJ2-4,TRBV27,TRBD2,.,TGTGCCAGCAGCCAGGGGACTAGTGGAAAAAACATTCAGTACTTC,CASSQGTSGKNIQYF
TRBJ2-5,TRBV9,TRBD2,.,TGTGCCAGCTCTCGGGGGGATCAAGAGACCCAGTACTTC,CASSRGDQETQYF
TRBJ1-1,TRBV14,.,.,TGTGCCAGCAGCCAAGAAGGAATAAGAGCTTTCTTT,CASSQEGIRAFF
TRBJ1-6,TRBV3-1/TRBV3-2,TRBD1,.,TGTGCCAGCAGCCCGGGACAGGGAGGGAATTCACCCCTCCACTTT,CASSPGQGGNSPLHF
TRBJ1-2,TRBV4-3,TRBD1,.,TGCGCCAGCAGCCAAGAAATGACAGGGGTGTTTGGCTACACCTTC,CASSQEMTGVFGYTF
TRBJ2-2,TRBV18,.,.,TGTGCCAGCTCACCAGAGCTAGGGAACACCGGGGAGCTGTTTTTT,CASSPELGNTGELFF
TRBJ1-4,TRBV5-1,.,.,TGCGCCAGCAGCCCCGCCGGGACAACCTATAATGAAAAACTGTTTTTT,CASSPAGTTYNEKLFF
TRBJ1-6,TRBV2,TRBD1,.,TGTGCCAGCAGTGAAGGGGGACAGGGTAATTCACCCCTCCACTTT,CASSEGGQGNSPLHF
TRBJ2-6,TRBV12-3/TRBV12-4,.,.,TGTGCCAGCAGTTTAGCCGGGGCCAACGTCCTGACTTTC,CASSLAGANVLTF
TRBJ2-2,TRBV5-1,.,.,TGCGCCAGCAGCTCCGGGGGGCCGCGGGGGACCGGGGAGCTGTTTTTT,CASSSGGPRGTGELFF
TRBJ1-3,TRBV7-2,TRBD1,.,TGTGCCAGCAGCTTGACAGGGCCGACTGCTGGAAACACCATATATTTT,CASSLTGPTAGNTIYF
TRBJ1-6,TRBV28,.,.,TGTGCCAGCAGTTCTGAGTACGGTGGCCGAGGGAATTCACCCCTCCACTTT,CASSSEYGGRGNSPLHF
TRBJ2-1,TRBV11-2,.,.,TGTGCCAGCAGCTTATATTTGGTGGCTCCAACCGATGAGCAGTTCTTC,CASSLYLVAPTDEQFF
TRBJ1-2,TRBV19,.,once,TGTGCCAGTAGTATAGCGGCCCGACGGGGCGGCTACACCTTC,CASSIAARRGGYTF
TRBJ2-5,TRBV24-1,TRBD1,.,TGTGCCACCAGTATACCGGGACAGGGAGAGACCCAGTACTTC,CATSIPGQGETQYF
TRBJ2-2,TRBV2,TRBD2,.,TGTGCCAGCAGAGCCGGGACTAGCGGGGGCCCTATACCCGGGGAGCTGTTTTTT,CASRAGTSGGPIPGELFF
TRBJ1-2,TRBV6-5,.,.,TGTGCCAGCAGTTATCGGGGGGCTAGAGGGTATGGCTACACCTTC,CASSYRGARGYGYTF
TRBJ1-1,TRBV5-6,.,.,TGTGCCAGCAGCGGACCGGACAGCGAGAACACTGAAGCTTTCTTT,CASSGPDSENTEAFF
TRBJ2-7,TRBV28,TRBD2,.,TGTGCCAGCAGGTCTACTAGCGGGAGAAAGGTTTACGAGCAGTACTTC,CASRSTSGRKVYEQYF
TRBJ1-4,TRBV10-1,.,.,TGCGCCAGCTACCTCCGGCGGCAGATGGAAAAACTGTTTTTT,CASYLRRQMEKLFF
TRBJ1-6,TRBV27,TRBD1,.,TGTGCCAGCAGTTTATCCGGGACAGGGGGCTGGTCACCCCTCCACTTT,CASSLSGTGGWSPLHF
TRBJ2-3,TRBV3-1/TRBV3-2,.,.,TGTGCCAGCAGCCAAGATCCGGCACGGGGCATGGATACGCAGTATTTT,CASSQDPARGMDTQYF
TRBJ2-7,TRBV24-1,TRBD1,.,TGTGCCACCAGTGAACCGGGACAGGGATCCTACGAGCAGTACTTC,CATSEPGQGSYEQYF